This T cell receptor beta chain derives from a study of identical twins. Study-level findings and limits: Twins showed weaker excess sharing in their beta out-of-frame sequences.

Donors were all healthy Caucasians. The V and J ends lost 5 bases and 3 bases, in that order; junction bases with no gene match: 5. The CDR3 contains 15 residues. CDR1 and CDR2 from the germline V gene are SGHVS and FNYEAQ. TCRdb re-derived calls from the 5' RACE reads in MiXCR, one entry per CDR3 protein. Of about 920,000 distinct CDR3 sequences listed, 9% to 15% are singletons. Of note for this clonotype: Its antigen is currently unknown.

The same sample was also studied in work on yellow fever vaccine responses in identical twins.

Sequences were obtained from PBMCs. This clonotype was obtained from a young woman in good health. The chain carries TRBV7-6 and TRBJ2-3; 10 bases line up with TRBD2. The CDR3 protein is CASSPSLAGTDTQYF. In DNA form, the CDR3 reads TGTGCCAGCAGCCCATCACTAGCGGGAACAGATACGCAGTATTTT. The full variable domain, completed using reference TRBV7-6 and TRBJ2-3, is GAGVSQSPRYKVTKRGQDVALRCDPISGHVSLYWYRQALGQGPEFLTYFNYEAQQDKSGLPNDRFSAERPEGSISTLTIQRTEQRDSAMYRCASSPSLAGTDTQYFGPGTRLTVL.